These 20 T cell receptor beta chains came from one sample sequenced in a study of siplizumab effects on memory and regulatory T cells. The assay was immunoSEQ multiplex PCR, and TCRdb's table has in-frame clones only and misses some. The table lists tens of thousands of clones, roughly 93% of them singletons. Sequences were obtained from CD8+ T cells sorted from blood. All receptors derive from a human donor in good health.

The chain recombines TRBV2 with TRBJ1-6; D remains ambiguous. Between the trimmed V and J ends, which lost 0 bases and 0 bases, there was a span of 9 bases. Germline loops: CDR1 SNHLY, CDR2 FYNNEI. CDR3 size: 17 residues. CDR3: CASSEAGALSYNSPLHF. CDR3 nucleotide sequence: TGTGCCAGCAGTGAAGCAGGAGCTCTCTCCTATAATTCACCCCTCCACTTT. Full variable domain (missing parts from reference TRBV2 and TRBJ1-6): EPEVTQTPSHQVTQMGQEVILRCVPISNHLYFYWYRQILGQKVEFLVSFYNNEISEKSEIFDDQFSVERPDGSNFTLKIRSTKLEDSAMYFCASSEAGALSYNSPLHFGNGTRLTVT.

Concerning this clone itself: Other DNA sequences from this sample encode an identical CDR3 as well. The J gene is TRBJ1-1, the V gene TRBV4-3; the D gene is possibly TRBD1 (5 bases). The CDR3 contains 16 residues. The ends were cut back, 0 bases at V and 8 bases at J, with 19 bases in the middle. Germline lookup yields CDR1 LGHNA and CDR2 YSLEER. The CDR3 DNA reads as TGCGCCAGCAGCCAAGATTCCCAGGGCTCGGGGATGGAAGCTTTCTTT. Encoded protein: CASSQDSQGSGMEAFF.

The V and J genes are TRBV11-2 and TRBJ2-4, with TRBD2 matching over 11 bases. After removal of 3 bases from V and 6 bases from J, the junction contained 10 bases not matched to a gene. CDR1 and CDR2 from the germline V gene are SGHAT and FQNNGV. The CDR3 contains 17 residues. CDR3 sequence (DNA): TGTGCCAGCAGCTTGGACACTAGCGGGGGAGAGGGAAACATTCAGTACTTC. Amino acid sequence: CASSLDTSGGEGNIQYF.

The V call is TRBV15, the J call TRBJ2-1; D may be TRBD1 (6 bases). V was pared by 1 base and J by 3 bases, with 10 bases between. Germline V CDR1 and CDR2: LNHNV, YYDKDF (reference sequence). This CDR3 has 15 residues. The CDR3 here is CATSRGQDLYNEQFF. In DNA form, the CDR3 reads TGTGCCACCAGCAGAGGACAGGACCTCTACAATGAGCAGTTCTTC. Filled out from reference TRBV15 and TRBJ2-1, the complete variable domain reads DAMVIQNPRYQVTQFGKPVTLSCSQTLNHNVMYWYQQKSSQAPKLLFHYYDKDFNNEADTPDNFQSRRPNTSFCFLDIRSPGLGDTAMYLCATSRGQDLYNEQFFGPGTRLTVL.

The rearrangement joins TRBV11-3 to TRBJ2-1; 9 bases align to TRBD2. The junction had 9 bases not matched to a gene; V was cut back by 1 base and J by 8 bases. Per the germline V gene, CDR1 is SGHNT and CDR2 is YENEEA. The CDR3 sequence is 16 residues long. The CDR3 nucleotides read TGTGCCAGCAGCTTAGCTAGACTAGCGGCCCACGATGAGCAGTTCTTC. It yields the protein CASSLARLAAHDEQFF.

V and J are TRBV7-6 and TRBJ1-1; D gene uncertain. V shed 5 bases and J shed 0 bases, with 10 bases lying between them. CDR3 length: 14 residues. Germline CDR1 and CDR2: SGHVS and FNYEAQ. The CDR3 protein is CASSPLTMNTEAFF. CDR3 nucleotides: TGTGCCAGCAGCCCCCTTACTATGAACACTGAAGCTTTCTTT.

A note on this clone: Other DNA sequences in this sample translate to the same CDR3. This chain joins TRBV9 and TRBJ2-3, with 7 bases aligning to TRBD2. The V gene end was trimmed by 0 bases and the J gene end by 4 bases; junction bases not matched to a gene: 5. Germline lookup yields CDR1 SGDLS and CDR2 YYNGEE. The CDR3 consists of 15 residues. CDR3 coding DNA: TGTGCCAGCAGCGTAGTCGGCGGGAGCGCAGATACGCAGTATTTT. Translated: CASSVVGGSADTQYF.

The chain is built from TRBV7-9 and TRBJ1-1; maybe TRBD1 (5 bases). The CDR3 is made up of 13 amino acids. Trimming took 2 bases from V and 11 from J, leaving 15 bases between them. Germline lookup yields CDR1 SEHNR and CDR2 FQNEAQ (reference sequence). The CDR3: CASSLLEGREAFF. The CDR3 coding sequence is TGTGCCAGCAGCTTACTCGAGGGGAGGGAGGCTTTCTTT.

Turning to this clone: Compared with germline, one end of the junction differs, possibly owing to a read error. V and J are TRBV7-7 and TRBJ2-2; 8 bases line up with TRBD1. CDR1 is SSHAT, CDR2 FNYEAQ, per germline (reference sequence). This CDR3 is built from 13 residues. The CDR3 loop is CASSSGQAGELFF. CDR3 in DNA: TGTGCTAGCAGCTCGGGACAGGCCGGGGAGCTGTTTTTT.

The chain couples TRBV7-9 to TRBJ2-1; D is uncertain. The CDR3 contains 16 residues. V lost 5 bases, J lost 5 bases, and 19 bases lay in between. Germline V gene sequence: CDR1 SEHNR, CDR2 FQNEAQ (reference sequence). DNA of the CDR3: TGTGCCAGCAGCCCGTCGTTGTCCCCTCCTAACAATGAGCAGTTCTTC. Residues: CASSPSLSPPNNEQFF.

The V call is TRBV14, the J call TRBJ2-7, with D possibly being TRBD1 (6 bases). This CDR3 contains 14 residues. Deletions cut 2 bases from V and 2 bases from J, with 10 bases between. Germline V gene data show CDR1 as SGHDN and CDR2 as FVKESK. CDR3 sequence: CASSQQGLTYEQYF. CDR3 in DNA: TGTGCCAGCAGCCAACAGGGGTTAACCTACGAGCAGTACTTC.

The rearrangement links TRBV5-4 to TRBJ1-3; D call uncertain. This CDR3 is built from 16 residues. Trimming took 4 bases from V and 2 from J, leaving 16 bases between them. CDR1 and CDR2 (germline): SGHNT, YYREEE (reference sequence). Written as DNA, the CDR3 is TGTGCCAGCAGCCCCGGTGCGGGTGTTGCTGGAAACACCATATATTTT. Translated, it gives CASSPGAGVAGNTIYF.

This chain links TRBV7-9 with TRBJ2-5, with D perhaps matching TRBD1 (5 bases). The CDR3 runs 12 residues. The germline V gene has CDR1 SEHNR and CDR2 FQNEAQ (reference sequence). With 8 bases removed from V and 3 bases from J, the gap between germline ends came to 10 bases. CDR3 residues: CASGAIEETQYF. The DNA for the CDR3 is TGTGCCAGCGGGGCTATTGAAGAGACCCAGTACTTC.

This clone was seen only once. The chain employs TRBV13 and TRBJ2-2, with no clear D. The CDR3 runs to 15 residues. The V gene's germline CDR1 is PRHDT and CDR2 FYEKMQ (reference sequence). Trimming removed 0 bases at V and 4 bases at J, with 9 bases between. CDR3 in amino acids: CASSLGTSGTGELFF. The CDR3 bases are TGTGCCAGCAGCTTAGGCACCTCGGGCACCGGGGAGCTGTTTTTT.

This clone is classed as medium-sized. V and J are TRBV11-3 and TRBJ2-5; 8 bases match TRBD2. CDR3 length: 18 amino acids. Germline V gene sequence: CDR1 SGHNT, CDR2 YENEEA. J was trimmed by 3 bases and V by 4 bases; bases with no gene match: 16. This chain's CDR3 is CASSSMQAGEGGKETQYF. For the CDR3, the DNA is TGTGCCAGCAGCTCAATGCAAGCGGGAGAGGGGGGCAAAGAGACCCAGTACTTC.

This chain uses TRBV5-4 with TRBJ2-2, with a tentative D call TRBD1 (6 bases). The ends were cut back, 3 bases at V and 3 bases at J, with 21 bases in the middle. The CDR3 is 18 residues long. Germline CDR1 SGHNT, CDR2 YYREEE (reference sequence). CDR3 loop: CASSSHPERDIYTGELFF. Written as DNA, the CDR3 is TGTGCCAGCAGCTCCCACCCGGAAAGGGACATATACACCGGGGAGCTGTTTTTT.

The chain combines TRBV7-6 with TRBJ2-5; 12 nucleotides align to TRBD2. CDR1 is SGHVS, CDR2 FNYEAQ, per germline. The CDR3 consists of 15 residues. Trimming at V came to 2 bases and at J to 5 bases, leaving 3 bases not matched to a gene. This CDR3 reads CASSLRLAGAETQYF. The CDR3 DNA reads TGTGCCAGCAGCTTACGACTAGCGGGAGCGGAGACCCAGTACTTC.

This sequence joins TRBV4-1 and TRBJ1-5; D unresolved. Germline assignment: CDR1 MGHRA and CDR2 YSYEKL. Trimming took off 1 base at V and 6 bases at J, with 13 bases between the two ends. CDR3 size: 15 residues. CDR3 amino acids: CASSQAPQSSQPQHF. The CDR3 coding sequence is TGCGCCAGCAGCCAAGCACCACAGTCTTCTCAGCCCCAGCATTTT.

The chain links TRBV7-2 to TRBJ2-3; 9 nucleotides agree with TRBD2. The CDR3 has 18 residues. CDR1 and CDR2 (germline): SGHTA, FQGNSA. V dropped 5 bases and J dropped 1; count of bases not matched to a gene: 13. Written as DNA, the CDR3 is TGTGCCAGCAGCCCGCCGACTAGCGGCCTCGCAGGCACAGATACGCAGTATTTT. It codes for CASSPPTSGLAGTDTQYF.

V is TRBV27 and J is TRBJ2-1; unclear D gene. V was shortened by 2 bases and J by 0 bases, with 5 bases between the two germline ends. The CDR3 loop spans 14 amino acids. Germline V gene data show CDR1 as MNHEY and CDR2 as SMNVEV (reference sequence). The CDR3 loop reads CASSLVSSYNEQFF. CDR3 nucleotides: TGTGCCAGCAGTTTAGTGAGCTCCTACAATGAGCAGTTCTTC.